The rows below give T cell receptor beta chains drawn from one sample of a study of blood T cell repertoires in COVID-19. This table comes from immunoSEQ multiplex PCR, and its TCRdb copy is limited to in-frame clones, with some not included. The sample yields around 380,000 clones, 70% to 90% seen once. Sequences were obtained from PBMCs or T cells enriched from blood (not recorded which). The receptors derive from a man aged 25-40 years who had recovered from COVID-19. Both conserved end residues are part of each CDR3. The D gene is left open where the match is weak. Only some rows state a clone size, as once, few, many or a class for expanded clones.

TRBD2	TRBV5-4	TRBJ2-1	once	TGTGCCAGCAGCTTTAGCGGGGGGGCATGGAATGAGCAGTTCTTC	CASSFSGGAWNEQFF
TRBD1	TRBV19	TRBJ1-5	.	TGTGCCAGTAGGCCAGGGGGGAATGATCAGCCCCAGCATTTT	CASRPGGNDQPQHF
TRBD1	TRBV6-2/TRBV6-3	TRBJ1-5	.	TGTGCCAGCAGTTTGCCGGACAGGATTATCTATGGCAATCAGCCCCAGCATTTT	CASSLPDRIIYGNQPQHF
TRBD1	TRBV7-8	TRBJ1-3	.	TGTGCCAGCAGCACAGGGGAGCTGGGATCTGGAAACACCATATATTTT	CASSTGELGSGNTIYF
.	TRBV3-1/TRBV3-2	TRBJ1-2	.	TGTGCCAGCAGCCAAGGAGGCGGGGCGGGCGGCTACACCTTC	CASSQGGGAGGYTF
.	TRBV7-6	TRBJ2-3	once	TGTGCCAGCAGCCGCGAGCCGCAGGGCGTTCCAGATACGCAGTATTTT	CASSREPQGVPDTQYF
.	TRBV6-1	TRBJ2-7	.	TGTGCCAGCAGTGAAGGAGGTATCTCCTACGAGCAGTACTTC	CASSEGGISYEQYF
TRBD2	TRBV19	TRBJ2-7	.	TGTGCCAGTAGTATTACTTACTGGTCGGCTAGCGGGGGATACGAGCAGTACTTC	CASSITYWSASGGYEQYF
.	TRBV5-4	TRBJ1-5	.	TGTGCCAGCAGCTCGATCGGGAGCAATCAGCCCCAGCATTTT	CASSSIGSNQPQHF
.	TRBV19	TRBJ1-1	.	TGTGCCAGTAGTATAGCCCCGAGCAGGCTGGGGAACACTGAAGCTTTCTTT	CASSIAPSRLGNTEAFF
.	TRBV14	TRBJ2-3	.	TGTGCCAGCAGACCCGGGATATCCACAGATACGCAGTATTTT	CASRPGISTDTQYF
.	TRBV4-3	TRBJ2-3	.	TGCGCCAGCAGCTACGGAGGTGGCGATACGCAGTATTTT	CASSYGGGDTQYF
.	TRBV6-1	TRBJ1-1	few	TGTGCCAGCAGTGAATTTCGGAACACTGAAGCTTTCTTT	CASSEFRNTEAFF
TRBD2	TRBV11-2	TRBJ2-3	.	TGTGCCAGCAGCGCAGGGACTAGCGGCCGTAGCACAGATACGCAGTATTTT	CASSAGTSGRSTDTQYF
TRBD2	TRBV11-2	TRBJ2-3	.	TGTGCCAGCAGCCCTTCCACTAGCGGAGGGGCAGATACGCAGTATTTT	CASSPSTSGGADTQYF
.	TRBV30	TRBJ1-4	.	TGTGCCTGGAGTGGACAGGTTAATGAAAAACTGTTTTTT	CAWSGQVNEKLFF
.	TRBV11-2	TRBJ2-5	.	TGTGCCAGCAGCTTAGGGGGCCGCGCGGGGTACCAAGAGACCCAGTACTTC	CASSLGGRAGYQETQYF
.	TRBV3-1/TRBV3-2	TRBJ1-1	.	TGTGCCAGCACCTCCGGCGGGGGAACGAACACTGAAGCTTTCTTT	CASTSGGGTNTEAFF
.	TRBV5-6	TRBJ2-5	.	TGTGCCAGCAGCTTTGGAAGGACAGTTAAAGAGACCCAGTACTTC	CASSFGRTVKETQYF
TRBD1	TRBV2	TRBJ1-1	.	TGTGCCAGCAGCGAAACCGGGACAGTGAACACTGAAGCTTTCTTT	CASSETGTVNTEAFF
.	TRBV30	TRBJ2-1	once	TGTGCCTGGAGTGTACGGGGCAATGAGCAGTTCTTC	CAWSVRGNEQFF
TRBD1	TRBV4-1	TRBJ1-2	once	TGCGCCAGCAGCCACCGGGACAGCTATGGCTACACCTTC	CASSHRDSYGYTF
.	TRBV4-1	TRBJ1-2	.	TGCGCCAGCAGCCAAGATCGGGCGGGGACCGGCTACACCTTC	CASSQDRAGTGYTF
TRBD2	TRBV6-1	TRBJ2-1	.	TGTGCCAGCAGTGAGGGCGGGACTAGCGGTTACAATGAGCAGTTCTTC	CASSEGGTSGYNEQFF
TRBD2	TRBV4-3	TRBJ2-1	.	TGCGCCAGCAGCCACCGCCCGGGGGGGGGAGTCGATGAGCAGTTCTTC	CASSHRPGGGVDEQFF
TRBD1	TRBV9	TRBJ1-6	.	TGTGCCAGCAGCCCGAGGGACAGGCCCACGAGCTCCTATAATTCACCCCTCCACTTT	CASSPRDRPTSSYNSPLHF
TRBD1	TRBV19	TRBJ1-5	.	TGTGCCAGTAGTATTCCCCGATTCCGACAGGGACTTCCCAATCAGCCCCAGCATTTT	CASSIPRFRQGLPNQPQHF
TRBD1	TRBV3-1/TRBV3-2	TRBJ1-2	.	TGTGCCAGCAGCCAAGATTCTCAGGGGGCGGGTGGCTACACCTTC	CASSQDSQGAGGYTF
.	TRBV18	TRBJ2-1	.	TGTGCCAGCTCACCACCGGGAGGTTTCAATGAGCAGTTCTTC	CASSPPGGFNEQFF
.	TRBV4-3	TRBJ1-1	.	TGCGCCAGCAGCCTCCCTCCCGGGGGGCCAATGAACACTGAAGCTTTCTTT	CASSLPPGGPMNTEAFF
.	TRBV4-2	TRBJ1-4	few	TGTGCCAGCAGCCAGACCCCAGGGACTAATGAAAAACTGTTTTTT	CASSQTPGTNEKLFF
.	TRBV5-4	TRBJ1-2	.	TGTGCCAGCAGCTTGGGGCAGGGGCAAGGCTACACCTTC	CASSLGQGQGYTF
TRBD1	TRBV2	TRBJ1-2	.	TGTGCCAGCAGTGATATGACAGGGGGAGGCTACACCTTC	CASSDMTGGGYTF
.	TRBV3-1/TRBV3-2	TRBJ1-6	.	TGTGCCAGCAGCCTATCGCCTATTAATTCACCCCTCCACTTT	CASSLSPINSPLHF
.	TRBV25-1	TRBJ1-6	.	TGTGCCAGCAGTGAACCAGGTCCCTCTTATTCACCCCTCCACTTT	CASSEPGPSYSPLHF
.	TRBV20-1	TRBJ2-1	.	TGCAGTGCTAGGTCAGGGCTAGAGCAGTTCTTC	CSARSGLEQFF
.	TRBV18	TRBJ2-1	few	TGTGCCAGCTCACGGACTGGATCGGTATATTACAATGAGCAGTTCTTC	CASSRTGSVYYNEQFF
TRBD1	TRBV19	TRBJ2-2	.	TGTGCCAGTAGGACACGACAGGGAAATGGGGACACCGGGGAGCTGTTTTTT	CASRTRQGNGDTGELFF
TRBD2	TRBV10-2	TRBJ2-2	.	TGCGCCAGCAGTGGGAGACTAGCGGGGGGGCCGAACGGGGAGCTGTTTTTT	CASSGRLAGGPNGELFF
.	TRBV4-2	TRBJ2-2	.	TGTGCCAGCAGCCAAGAACAATCCGGGGAGCTGTTTTTT	CASSQEQSGELFF
.	TRBV7-2	TRBJ2-7	.	TGTGCCAGCAGCCCCATGTACGAGCAGTACTTC	CASSPMYEQYF
.	TRBV10-3	TRBJ1-5	few	TGTGCCATCAGTGAGTCGGAAATCCAGGTAAATCAGCCCCAGCATTTT	CAISESEIQVNQPQHF
.	TRBV14	TRBJ2-3	.	TGTGCCAGCAGCCAAGTGGGTAGGAGTTCCACAGATACGCAGTATTTT	CASSQVGRSSTDTQYF
TRBD1	TRBV29-1	TRBJ1-2	.	TGCAGCGTTCTGGGACAGGGGCCCTATGGCTACACCTTC	CSVLGQGPYGYTF
TRBD1	TRBV30	TRBJ1-1	.	TGTGCCTGGAGTGCCCCTCAGGGGGATCGGGCTTTCTTT	CAWSAPQGDRAFF
TRBD1	TRBV7-8	TRBJ1-3	.	TGTGCCAGCAGCCATACCGGGACAGCGTCTGGAAACACCATATATTTT	CASSHTGTASGNTIYF
.	TRBV12-3/TRBV12-4	TRBJ1-1	.	TGTGCCAGCAGAGGACAGCAAATAAACGAAGCTTTCTTT	CASRGQQINEAFF
TRBD1	TRBV6-5	TRBJ2-7	once	TGTGCCAGCAGTTACTCCGGGACAGGGGCCTCCTACGAGCAGTACTTC	CASSYSGTGASYEQYF
.	TRBV6-4	TRBJ2-2	.	TGTGCCAGCAGTAAGGAGGCCTCGAACACCGGGGAGCTGTTTTTT	CASSKEASNTGELFF
.	TRBV5-1	TRBJ1-1	.	TGCGCCAGCAGCTGGGACACTACGAACACTGAAGCTTTCTTT	CASSWDTTNTEAFF
.	TRBV13	TRBJ2-7	.	TGTGCCAGCAGCTCGCGATCCGGCGAGCAGTACTTC	CASSSRSGEQYF
TRBD1	TRBV4-1	TRBJ1-5	.	TGCGCCAGCAGGGGGACAGGGATCAATCAGCCCCAGCATTTT	CASRGTGINQPQHF
.	TRBV18	TRBJ1-2	.	TGTGCCAGCTCAATTGACAGGCTGGCGCGAGGCTACACCTTC	CASSIDRLARGYTF